The 7 T cell receptor beta chains listed next were all sequenced from one sample in a study of blood T cell repertoires in COVID-19. Sequencing was performed with immunoSEQ multiplex PCR; in TCRdb, only in-frame clones are kept and a portion is missing. This sample has some 97,000 clones, with about 90% found just once. Material for sequencing was peripheral blood. These receptor sequences come from a human donor in a cohort sampled during active COVID-19.

CDR3 bases: TGTGCCAGCAGGTCTATTCGGGACTCCCAAGTTCCTCAGCCCCAGCATTTT. It translates to CASRSIRDSQVPQPQHF. V is TRBV12-1 and J is TRBJ1-5. TRBV12-1 is an annotated pseudogene. The CDR3 extends over 17 amino acids.

The J gene is TRBJ2-7, the V gene TRBV28; 8 bases line up with TRBD2. CDR1 and CDR2 (germline): MDHEN, SYDVKM. The length of the CDR3 is 15 residues. The V and J ends lost 5 bases and 2 bases, in that order; junction bases with no gene match: 8. CDR3 sequence (DNA): TGTGCCAGCAGTACTAGCGGTCTCGCTCCCTACGAGCAGTACTTC. This codes for CASSTSGLAPYEQYF.

The chain employs TRBV28 and TRBJ2-1, with TRBD2 matching 8 bases. J was trimmed by 8 bases and V by 6 bases; bases with no gene match: 12. The CDR3 runs 15 residues. Germline V gene sequence: CDR1 MDHEN, CDR2 SYDVKM. In DNA form, the CDR3 reads TGTGCCAGCAGCCCACTTAGCGGGACTGTATATGAGCAGTTCTTC. Protein: CASSPLSGTVYEQFF.

The chain links TRBV6-1 to TRBJ2-5; D perhaps matches TRBD2 (5 bases). The germline CDR1 and CDR2 sequences are MNHNS and SASEGT. The V gene lost 2 bases and the J gene lost 2 bases, with 15 bases spanning the gap. The CDR3 totals 16 residues. The CDR3 sequence is CASSESWAEGQETQYF. The DNA of the CDR3 is TGTGCCAGCAGTGAATCTTGGGCCGAGGGTCAAGAGACCCAGTACTTC.

The rearrangement links TRBV5-4 to TRBJ1-6; TRBD1 matches 10 bases. Trimming removed 1 base from V and 5 bases from J; junction bases left unmatched: 12. Germline V gene lookup returns CDR1 SGHNT and CDR2 YYREEE (reference sequence). There are 19 residues in the CDR3. The CDR3 reads CASSLTRDRGRVNNSPLHF. For the CDR3, the DNA is TGTGCCAGCAGCTTGACCCGGGACAGGGGACGCGTTAATAATTCACCCCTCCACTTT.

This clone was seen a single time. V gene TRBV5-1 combines with J gene TRBJ2-7; 9 bases are a match to TRBD1. The germline CDR1 and CDR2 sequences are SGHRS and YFSETQ. Unmatched junction bases numbered 10, after V lost 1 base and J lost 5 bases. The CDR3 runs to 16 residues. The CDR3 bases are TGCGCCAGCAGCTTGCCGGGGACAGGGCTTGGCGACGAGCAGTACTTC. This translates into CASSLPGTGLGDEQYF.

The chain links TRBV5-8 to TRBJ1-6; D perhaps matches TRBD1 (5 bases). The CDR3 is made up of 14 amino acids. The V gene's germline CDR1 is SGHTS and CDR2 YDEGEE. V lost 0 bases to trimming and J lost 6 bases, with 7 bases between them. This CDR3 is CASSLGQGNSPLHF. The DNA for the CDR3 is TGTGCCAGCAGCTTGGGGCAGGGTAATTCACCCCTCCACTTT. Based on the CDR3 plus reference TRBV5-8 and TRBJ1-6, the full variable domain is EAGVTQSPTHLIKTRGQQATLRCSPISGHTSVYWYQQALGLGLQFLLWYDEGEERNRGNFPPRFSGRQFPNYSSELNVNALELEDSALYLCASSLGQGNSPLHFGNGTRLTVT.